This T cell receptor beta chain is drawn from a study of cytomegalovirus exposure and HLA in healthy donors. The CDR3 totals 14 residues. The ends were cut back, 0 bases at V and 5 bases at J, with 10 bases in the middle. The germline CDR1 and CDR2 sequences are LNHDA and SQIVND (reference sequence). Study outcomes and limitations: The authors reported that TCR beta sequences could predict HLA-A and HLA-B alleles. These predictions were accurate for most subjects in the first cohort. Relative to equally common others, HLA-associated TCR beta chains showed greater clonal expansion in a later analysis. In an earlier analysis, most TCR beta V segments were productive about 90% or about 30% of the time.

The PCR contained 60 Vbeta and 13 Jbeta primers. Authors' data handling: In a later analysis, some 80 million unique TCR beta chains included roughly 11 million shared by two or more donors. TCRdb keeps only in-frame clones here, not all; method: immunoSEQ multiplex PCR. The V and J calls and clone size are taken from that table; D and trimming were inferred from the DNA. Of 180,000 or so clones in the sample, around 78% were seen once. This clone came up a few times. No antigen is known for it. The sequenced material came from PBMCs. The chain couples TRBV19 to TRBJ1-1, with D perhaps matching TRBD1 (5 bases). The clonotype originates from a woman aged 25 to 45 in good health and CMV-seropositive. CDR3 in DNA: TGTGCCAGTAGTATAGACGGGGAGGGGACTGAAGCTTTCTTT. Its translation is CASSIDGEGTEAFF.